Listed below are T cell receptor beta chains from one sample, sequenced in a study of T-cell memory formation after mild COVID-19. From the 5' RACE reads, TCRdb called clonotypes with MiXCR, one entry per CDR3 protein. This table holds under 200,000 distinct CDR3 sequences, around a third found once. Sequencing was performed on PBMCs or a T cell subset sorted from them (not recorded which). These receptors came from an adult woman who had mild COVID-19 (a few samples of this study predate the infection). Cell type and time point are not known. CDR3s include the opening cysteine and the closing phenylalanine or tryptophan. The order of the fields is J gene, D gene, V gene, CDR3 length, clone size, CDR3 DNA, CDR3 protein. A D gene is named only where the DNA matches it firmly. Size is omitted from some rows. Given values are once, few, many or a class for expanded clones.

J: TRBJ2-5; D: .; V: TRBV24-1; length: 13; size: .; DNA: TGTGCCACCAGTGGCGGCGGTGTGGAGACCCAGTACTTC; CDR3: CATSGGGVETQYF
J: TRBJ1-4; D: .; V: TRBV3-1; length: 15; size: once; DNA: TGTGCCAGCAGCCCCCGGGACGGAAGTAATGAAAAACTGTTTTTT; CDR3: CASSPRDGSNEKLFF
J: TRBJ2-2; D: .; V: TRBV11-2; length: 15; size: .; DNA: TGTGCCAGCTTTATGGGCGGGGCGTCCGCCGGGGAGCTGTTTTTT; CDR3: CASFMGGASAGELFF
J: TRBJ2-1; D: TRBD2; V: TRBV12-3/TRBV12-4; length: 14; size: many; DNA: TGTGCCAGCAGTTTTGTCGGGGGGGCAGGTGAGCAGTTCTTC; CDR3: CASSFVGGAGEQFF
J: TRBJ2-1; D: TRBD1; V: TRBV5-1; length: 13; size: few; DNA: TGCGCCAGCAGCAAGGGGGCCAGCAATGAGCAGTTCTTC; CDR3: CASSKGASNEQFF
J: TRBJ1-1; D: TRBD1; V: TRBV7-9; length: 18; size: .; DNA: TGTGCCAGCAGCTCGAACCGGGACAGGAACAACATGAACACTGAAGCTTTCTTT; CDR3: CASSSNRDRNNMNTEAFF
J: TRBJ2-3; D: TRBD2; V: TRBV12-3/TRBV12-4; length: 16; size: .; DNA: TGTGCCAGCAGTTTAGGGTCGGGGGGTTCCCCAGATACGCAGTATTTT; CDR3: CASSLGSGGSPDTQYF
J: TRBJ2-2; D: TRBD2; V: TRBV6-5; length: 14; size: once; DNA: TGTGCCAGCAGAAAGCGGGGGGAAACCGGGGAGCTGTTTTTT; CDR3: CASRKRGETGELFF
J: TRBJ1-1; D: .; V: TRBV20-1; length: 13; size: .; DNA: TGCAGTGCCCCCGCCTCCTCGAACACTGAAGCTTTCTTT; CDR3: CSAPASSNTEAFF
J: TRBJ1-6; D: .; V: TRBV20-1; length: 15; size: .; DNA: TGCAGTGCTACCCCAGTGAGCTCCTATAATTCACCCCTCCACTTT; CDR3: CSATPVSSYNSPLHF
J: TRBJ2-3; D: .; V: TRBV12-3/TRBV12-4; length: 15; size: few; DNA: TGTGCCAGCAGTTTGGAAGCCCTTAGCACAGATACGCAGTATTTT; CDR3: CASSLEALSTDTQYF
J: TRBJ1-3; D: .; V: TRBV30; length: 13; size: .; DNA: TGTGCCTGGAGCAAGACAGGAGGAAACACCATATATTTT; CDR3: CAWSKTGGNTIYF
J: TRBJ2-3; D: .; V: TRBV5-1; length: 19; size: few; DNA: TGCGCCAGCAGCTTGAGAGGGGTAAGGGGTTCAGATGGAACAGATACGCAGTATTTT; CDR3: CASSLRGVRGSDGTDTQYF
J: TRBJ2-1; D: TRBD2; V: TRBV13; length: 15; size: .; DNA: TGTGCCAGCAGCTCGCGGACTAGCGGGTACAATGAGCAGTTCTTC; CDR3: CASSSRTSGYNEQFF
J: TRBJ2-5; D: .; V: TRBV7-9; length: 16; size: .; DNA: TGTGCCAGCAGCTCCCCGACCTGGGCCCCGTTAGAGACCCAGTACTTC; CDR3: CASSSPTWAPLETQYF
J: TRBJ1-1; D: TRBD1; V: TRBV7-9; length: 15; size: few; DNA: TGTGCCAGCAGGCCACGGACAGGATGGGGCACTGAAGCTTTCTTT; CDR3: CASRPRTGWGTEAFF
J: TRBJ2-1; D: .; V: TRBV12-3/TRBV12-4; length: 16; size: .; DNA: TGTGCCAGCAGTTTAGTAGCTAGAGCGGCCTACAATGAGCAGTTCTTC; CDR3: CASSLVARAAYNEQFF
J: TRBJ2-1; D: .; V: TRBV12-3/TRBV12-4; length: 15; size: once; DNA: TGTGCCAGCAGTCCCGGCTTGGGGGTTGACAATGAGCAGTTCTTC; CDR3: CASSPGLGVDNEQFF
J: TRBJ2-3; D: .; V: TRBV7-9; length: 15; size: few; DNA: TGTGCCAGCAGCTTATGGCCTGAGGAGGCAGATACGCAGTATTTT; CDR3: CASSLWPEEADTQYF
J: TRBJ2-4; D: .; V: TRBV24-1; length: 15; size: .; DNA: TGTGCCACCAGTGAAAACCGGGGTGGCAAAAACATTCAGTACTTC; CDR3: CATSENRGGKNIQYF
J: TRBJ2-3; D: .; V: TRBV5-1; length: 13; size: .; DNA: TGCGCCAGCAGCTTTGGGAGCCCAGATACGCAGTATTTT; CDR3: CASSFGSPDTQYF
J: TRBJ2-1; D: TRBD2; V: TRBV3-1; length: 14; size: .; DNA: TGTGCCAGCAGCCCATTAGCGGGAGGAGATGAGCAGTTCTTC; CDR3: CASSPLAGGDEQFF
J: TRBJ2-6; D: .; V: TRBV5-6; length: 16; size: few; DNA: TGTGCCAGCAGCAGAAAACAGGGCTCTGGGGCCAACGTCCTGACTTTC; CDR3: CASSRKQGSGANVLTF